This TCR beta chain is drawn from a study of cytomegalovirus exposure and HLA in healthy donors. Study information: T cells numbering about 179 million yielded some 120 million unique TCR beta sequences in an earlier analysis.

The CDR3 runs 14 residues. The V gene's germline CDR1 is ENHRY and CDR2 SYGVKD. V gave up 6 bases and J gave up 2 bases, with 14 bases separating them. Comments on this clone: Its antigen is still unknown.

Findings of the study overall: Roughly uniform sequencing depth across donors was assumed, possibly incorrectly.

The PCR made use of 60 Vbeta and 13 Jbeta primers. Data came from immunoSEQ multiplex PCR; TCRdb stores just in-frame clones and leaves some out. The table lists about 120,000 clones, about 8.6% of them singletons, with 5.5% to 7.5% in the top ten. The chain couples TRBV10-3 to TRBJ2-7; D possibly corresponds to TRBD2 (5 bases). The sequence derives from a middle-aged woman in good health and CMV-seropositive. Sequencing used PBMCs. As DNA, the CDR3 is TGTGCCATCAGCCGAATGCCCGGGGCCTACGAGCAGTACTTC. It translates to CAISRMPGAYEQYF.